This passage covers 11 T cell receptor beta chains from one sample sequenced in a study of cytomegalovirus exposure and HLA in healthy donors. The repertoire was sequenced with immunoSEQ multiplex PCR; TCRdb's copy has only in-frame clones and lacks some. The repertoire consists of under 200,000 clones, with around 84% occurring once and the leading ten covering approximately 7%. Material: PBMCs. These receptors came from a young man in good health and CMV-seropositive.

This clone was detected only once. This chain uses TRBV6-1 with TRBJ1-2, with TRBD1 matching 8 bases. Looked up from germline, CDR1 is MNHNS and CDR2 is SASEGT. J was trimmed by 1 base and V by 8 bases; bases with no gene match: 3. The CDR3 loop spans 13 amino acids. In DNA, the CDR3 is TGTGCCAGCGGGGACAGGATTAACTATGGCTACACCTTC. Its protein is CASGDRINYGYTF.

This clone was counted a few times. V and J are TRBV29-1 and TRBJ2-2; D is ambiguous. Germline-derived CDR1 and CDR2 are SQVTM and ANQGSEA. Deletions cut 2 bases from V and 5 bases from J, with 6 bases between. The CDR3 is made up of 12 amino acids. The CDR3 loop is CSVEPGTGELFF. The CDR3 DNA follows: TGCAGCGTTGAACCCGGGACCGGGGAGCTGTTTTTT.

As for this clone: Relative to the germline gene, one junction end is altered; a read error may explain this. The chain carries TRBV2 and TRBJ2-2; TRBD2 aligns across 7 bases. The V gene's germline CDR1 is SNHLY and CDR2 FYNNEI. The CDR3 extends over 15 amino acids. CDR3 residues: CASSEVASGTGELFF. CDR3 sequence (DNA): TGTGCCAGCAGCGAAGTGGCTAGCGGCACCGGGGAGCTGTTTTTT.

This chain uses TRBV7-2 with TRBJ1-1, with 9 bases identical to TRBD1. V trimming: 4 bases; J trimming: 0 bases; junction bases outside the gene matches: 3. CDR3 size: 15 residues. Germline CDR1 SGHTA, CDR2 FQGNSA. The CDR3 sequence is CASSSRTGVNTEAFF. CDR3 DNA: TGTGCCAGCAGCTCGCGGACAGGGGTGAACACTGAAGCTTTCTTT.

This clone was counted a single time. V gene TRBV28 combines with J gene TRBJ2-7, with TRBD1 matching 12 bases. V was pared by 8 bases and J by 7 bases, with 6 bases of the junction left unmatched. This CDR3 has 13 residues. Germline-derived CDR1 and CDR2 are MDHEN and SYDVKM. The CDR3 loop reads CASRGQGAREQYF. The CDR3 nucleotides read TGTGCCAGCCGGGGACAGGGGGCTCGGGAGCAGTACTTC.

The chain joins TRBV9 to TRBJ2-7; D perhaps matches TRBD1 (5 bases). Trimming removed 2 bases at V and 6 bases at J, with 12 bases between. This CDR3 contains 13 residues. Looked up from germline, CDR1 is SGDLS and CDR2 is YYNGEE. As DNA, the CDR3 is TGTGCCAGCAGCGTGTTAGGGGCCGGCGAGCAGTACTTC. Translation: CASSVLGAGEQYF.

In its sample, this clone was seen a few times. The chain has TRBV28 and TRBJ1-5; 7 bases fit TRBD1. Germline CDR1 reads MDHEN; CDR2 reads SYDVKM. The CDR3 length is 15 residues. With 11 bases clipped from V and 0 bases from J, the junction kept 10 bases outside the gene matches. The CDR3 sequence is CAGGGGLHSNQPQHF. CDR3 DNA: TGTGCCGGAGGGGGCGGTTTGCATAGCAATCAGCCCCAGCATTTT.

The chain joins TRBV10-3 to TRBJ1-2, with D perhaps TRBD1 (5 bases). Germline assignment: CDR1 ENHRY and CDR2 SYGVKD. This CDR3 is 13 amino acids long. V lost 7 bases and J lost 3, with 12 bases in between. The CDR3: CAIMKKGDYGYTF. The CDR3 nucleotides read TGTGCCATCATGAAAAAAGGGGACTATGGCTACACCTTC.

The genes are TRBV19 and TRBJ2-1; 10 positions match TRBD2. Trimming took 5 bases from V and 1 from J; bases not matched to a gene: 8. This CDR3 spans 17 amino acids. Germline values: CDR1 LNHDA, CDR2 SQIVND (reference sequence). CDR3 nucleotides: TGTGCCAGTAGTGGGAGCGGGAGGGCCAGATCCTACAATGAGCAGTTCTTC. Amino acid sequence: CASSGSGRARSYNEQFF.

This clone has just one count. The CDR3, as DNA: TGTGCCAGCAGCCCTTCCGCGGGAGAAGATGGGGAGCAGTACTTC. This codes for CASSPSAGEDGEQYF. This chain links TRBV7-2 with TRBJ2-7; 7 bases are shared with TRBD2. Germline loops: CDR1 SGHTA, CDR2 FQGNSA. CDR3 length equals 15 residues. The V gene end was trimmed by 5 bases and the J gene end by 7 bases; junction bases not matched to a gene: 14.

This chain links TRBV27 with TRBJ2-3, with a tentative D call TRBD2 (6 bases). Germline assignment: CDR1 MNHEY and CDR2 SMNVEV (reference sequence). This CDR3 is built from 14 residues. V was cut by 5 bases and J by 6 bases, with 15 bases left in between. Written as DNA, the CDR3 is TGTGCCAGCAGTCCCGGGACTGCTTTGGATACGCAGTATTTT. It translates to CASSPGTALDTQYF.